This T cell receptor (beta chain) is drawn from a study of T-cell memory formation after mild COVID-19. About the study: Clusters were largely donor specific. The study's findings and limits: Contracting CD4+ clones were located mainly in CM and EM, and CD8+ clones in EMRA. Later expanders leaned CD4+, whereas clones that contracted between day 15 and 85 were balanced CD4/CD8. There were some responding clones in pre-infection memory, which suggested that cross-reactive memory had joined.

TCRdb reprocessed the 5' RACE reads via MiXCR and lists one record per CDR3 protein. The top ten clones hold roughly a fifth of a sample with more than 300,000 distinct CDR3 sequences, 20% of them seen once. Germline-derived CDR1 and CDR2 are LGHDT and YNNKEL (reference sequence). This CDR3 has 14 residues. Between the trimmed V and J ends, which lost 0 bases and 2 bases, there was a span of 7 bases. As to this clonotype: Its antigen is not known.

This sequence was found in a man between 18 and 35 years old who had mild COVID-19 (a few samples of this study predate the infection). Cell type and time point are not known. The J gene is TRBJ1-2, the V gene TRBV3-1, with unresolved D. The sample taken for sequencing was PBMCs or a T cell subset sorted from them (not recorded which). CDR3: CASSQEVGNYGYTF. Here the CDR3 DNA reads TGTGCCAGCAGCCAAGAGGTGGGAAACTATGGCTACACCTTC.